This TCR beta chain was identified in a study of blood T cell repertoires in COVID-19. Germline V gene sequence: CDR1 LGHNA, CDR2 YNFKEQ. The CDR3 spans 15 residues. Trimming cost V 3 bases and J 3 bases; bases outside gene matches: 5. Assay used: immunoSEQ multiplex PCR; TCRdb lists only in-frame clones, some missing. The table has roughly 290,000 clones, over 75% seen once. This clonotype originated in a young woman who had recovered from COVID-19. The chain has TRBV4-2 and TRBJ2-7; the match to TRBD1 covers 10 bases. Sequenced sample: PBMCs or T cells enriched from blood (not recorded which). The CDR3 nucleotides are TGTGCCAGCAGCCATACCGGGACAGGGGACTACGAGCAGTACTTC. Protein: CASSHTGTGDYEQYF.